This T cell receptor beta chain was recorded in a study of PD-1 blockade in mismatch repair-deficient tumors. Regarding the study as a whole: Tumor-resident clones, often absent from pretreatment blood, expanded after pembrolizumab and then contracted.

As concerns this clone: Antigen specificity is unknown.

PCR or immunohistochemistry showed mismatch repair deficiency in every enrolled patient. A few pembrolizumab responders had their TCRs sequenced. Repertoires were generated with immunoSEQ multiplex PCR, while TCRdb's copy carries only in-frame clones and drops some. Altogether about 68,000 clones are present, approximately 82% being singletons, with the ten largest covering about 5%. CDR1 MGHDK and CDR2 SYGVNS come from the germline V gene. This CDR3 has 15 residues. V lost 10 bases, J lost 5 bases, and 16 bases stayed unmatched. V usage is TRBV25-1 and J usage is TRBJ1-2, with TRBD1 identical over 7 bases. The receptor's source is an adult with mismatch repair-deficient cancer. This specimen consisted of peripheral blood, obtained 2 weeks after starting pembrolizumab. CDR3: CATLTGTPGSYGYTF. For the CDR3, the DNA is TGTGCCACCCTGACAGGGACCCCTGGATCGTATGGCTACACCTTC.